The next 17 T cell receptor beta chains were all read from a single sample in a study of shared clonotypes between healthy human individuals. TCRdb's table, derived via immunoSEQ multiplex PCR, lists solely in-frame clones and lacks some. The sample records roughly 1 million clones, 65% to 75% being singletons. Sequenced: memory CD4+ T cells sorted from blood. The subset is: CD45RA-negative fraction. Every receptor here comes from a man aged 18 to 29 in good health.

J is TRBJ2-7 and V is TRBV18, with D perhaps matching TRBD1 (6 bases). The V end lost 4 bases, the J end lost 3 bases, and 16 bases lay between the germline ends. This CDR3 is 15 amino acids long. The germline CDR1 and CDR2 sequences are KGHSH and LQKENI. CDR3 DNA: TGTGCCAGCTCACGCGACAGGTTCGGTTTCTACGAGCAGTACTTC. As protein: CASSRDRFGFYEQYF. The whole variable domain, filled in from reference TRBV18 and TRBJ2-7, reads NAGVMQNPRHLVRRRGQEARLRCSPMKGHSHVYWYRQLPEEGLKFMVYLQKENIIDESGMPKERFSAEFPKEGPSILRIQQVVRGDSAAYFCASSRDRFGFYEQYFGPGTRLTVT.

As for this clone: Different DNA sequences within this sample yield the same CDR3. This chain uses TRBV7-2 with TRBJ2-7; TRBD2 matches at 9 bases. This CDR3 has 14 residues. From germline, CDR1 is SGHTA and CDR2 FQGNSA. V shed 5 bases and J 1 base; nucleotides not matched to a gene: 3. The CDR3 DNA follows: TGTGCCAGCAGCCCGACTAGCGGATCCTACGAGCAGTACTTC. It yields the protein CASSPTSGSYEQYF.

On this clone: The junction shows a germline mismatch at one end, possibly a read error. The genes are TRBV25-1 and TRBJ1-2; 7 bases agree with TRBD1. Germline assignment: CDR1 MGHDK and CDR2 SYGVNS. This CDR3 comprises 14 residues. CDR3 in amino acids: CASSEDRRGVGCTF. For the CDR3, the DNA is TGTGCCAGCTCCGAGGACAGGCGCGGGGTAGGCTGCACCTTC.

This clone occurred a few times. The chain recombines TRBV11-3 with TRBJ2-7; TRBD1 aligns across 9 bases. CDR1 is SGHNT, CDR2 YENEEA, per germline. The CDR3 has 14 amino acids. V gave up 5 bases and J gave up 5 bases; unmatched junction bases: 7. The CDR3 is CASSKTGGKDEQYF. CDR3 DNA sequence: TGTGCCAGCAGCAAGACAGGGGGTAAGGACGAGCAGTACTTC.

The chain has TRBV5-6 and TRBJ2-3; D unclear. Per the germline V gene, CDR1 is SGHDT and CDR2 is YYEEEE. Trimming shortened V by 0 bases and J by 0 bases, and 14 bases separated the two germline ends. The CDR3 length is 17 residues. In DNA, the CDR3 is TGTGCCAGCAGCTTGGGAAGGGCTTCCCCTAGCACAGATACGCAGTATTTT. Translation gives CASSLGRASPSTDTQYF. The complete variable domain, with remaining parts taken from reference TRBV5-6 and TRBJ2-3, reads DAGVTQSPTHLIKTRGQQVTLRCSPKSGHDTVSWYQQALGQGPQFIFQYYEEEERQRGNFPDRFSGHQFPNYSSELNVNALLLGDSALYLCASSLGRASPSTDTQYFGPGTRLTVL.

The rearrangement uses TRBV19 and TRBJ1-2; D is uncertain. The length of the CDR3 is 13 residues. V lost 5 bases and J lost 4, with 11 bases in between. In germline, CDR1 is LNHDA, CDR2 SQIVND (reference sequence). The CDR3 DNA sequence: TGTGCCAGTAGTCACCAGGTTACCTATGGCTACACCTTC. It codes for CASSHQVTYGYTF.

A few counts support this clone. V and J are TRBV11-2 and TRBJ2-3, with 11 positions matching TRBD2. The CDR3 totals 16 residues. With V trimmed by 1 base and J by 5 bases, 5 bases remained unmatched. Germline CDR1 reads SGHAT; CDR2 reads FQNNGV. DNA of the CDR3: TGTGCCAGCAGCTTAGTAGCGGGGGGGCAGTTAGATACGCAGTATTTT. It is translated as CASSLVAGGQLDTQYF. The variable domain in full, with the rest retrieved from reference TRBV11-2 and TRBJ2-3, is EAGVAQSPRYKIIEKRQSVAFWCNPISGHATLYWYQQILGQGPKLLIQFQNNGVVDDSQLPKDRFSAERLKGVDSTLKIQPAKLEDSAVYLCASSLVAGGQLDTQYFGPGTRLTVL.

V and J are TRBV19 and TRBJ1-4, with 7 bases that match TRBD1. CDR3 length: 16 residues. Per the germline V gene, CDR1 is LNHDA and CDR2 is SQIVND (reference sequence). V shed 6 bases and J 1 base; nucleotides not matched to a gene: 8. The CDR3 DNA reads as TGTGCCAGTAGACTTTACCACAGGGGAACTAATGAAAAACTGTTTTTT. Translation gives CASRLYHRGTNEKLFF.

The chain is built from TRBV29-1 and TRBJ1-4, with D maybe TRBD1 (5 bases). V gave up 5 bases and J gave up 1 base, with 8 bases separating them. Per the germline V gene, CDR1 is SQVTM and CDR2 is ANQGSEA. The CDR3 is 13 amino acids. The DNA of the CDR3 is TGCAGCGTTTACGGGGGAACTAATGAAAAACTGTTTTTT. It encodes CSVYGGTNEKLFF. Variable domain in full (rest from reference TRBV29-1 and TRBJ1-4): SAVISQKPSRDICQRGTSLTIQCQVDSQVTMMFWYRQQPGQSLTLIATANQGSEATYESGFVIDKFPISRPNLTFSTLTVSNMSPEDSSIYLCSVYGGTNEKLFFGSGTQLSVL.

This clone has more than one count but fewer than ten. This sample also contains other DNA sequences that code for the same CDR3. The V and J genes are TRBV18 and TRBJ1-2, with 7 positions matching TRBD1. J lost 3 bases, V lost 5 bases, and 3 bases had no gene match. This CDR3 has 13 amino acids. Germline CDR1 and CDR2: KGHSH and LQKENI. The CDR3 sequence is CASSAGTDYGYTF. CDR3 coding DNA: TGTGCCAGCTCAGCGGGGACAGACTATGGCTACACCTTC.

CDR3 coding DNA: TGTGCCAGCAGCGTAGGTTTGGGGTTCCCGAACACTGAAGCTTTCTTT. Translation gives CASSVGLGFPNTEAFF. The chain couples TRBV9 to TRBJ1-1; D not certain. Germline-derived CDR1 and CDR2 are SGDLS and YYNGEE. The CDR3 consists of 16 residues. Trimming removed 0 bases from V and 1 base from J, with 13 bases in between.

The rearrangement joins TRBV4-1 to TRBJ2-5; no clear D gene. The CDR3 is made up of 13 amino acids. From germline, CDR1 is MGHRA and CDR2 YSYEKL. The germline V and J ends were trimmed by 1 base and 2 bases, with 5 bases remaining between them. CDR3 in amino acids: CASSQGLQETQYF. CDR3 sequence (DNA): TGCGCCAGCAGCCAAGGACTGCAAGAGACCCAGTACTTC.

The rearrangement links TRBV6-1 to TRBJ2-7; maybe TRBD1 (6 bases). The V gene's germline CDR1 is MNHNS and CDR2 SASEGT. Trimming shortened V by 3 bases and J by 5 bases, and 23 bases separated the two germline ends. This CDR3 has 17 amino acids. The CDR3 bases are TGTGCCAGCAGTGAGCTAACTTCCCGGGACAAAGGACACGAGCAGTACTTC. The encoded protein is CASSELTSRDKGHEQYF.

A single count supports this clone. CDR3 region: CASSLDPVRGDTQYF. CDR3 in DNA: TGTGCCAGCAGCTTGGATCCAGTAAGGGGAGATACGCAGTATTTT. The chain uses TRBV7-9 and TRBJ2-3; a weak D match, TRBD1 (5 bases). Between the trimmed V and J ends, which lost 3 bases and 5 bases, there was a span of 15 bases. In germline, CDR1 is SEHNR, CDR2 FQNEAQ (reference sequence). CDR3 length equals 15 residues.

The chain uses TRBV2 and TRBJ2-7; D possibly uses TRBD1 or TRBD2 (5 bases each). Germline V CDR1 and CDR2: SNHLY, FYNNEI. This CDR3 is 15 amino acids long. The V end was cut by 7 bases, the J end by 5 bases, with 21 bases between. The CDR3 loop reads CASNSEDYGGNEQYF. As DNA, the CDR3 is TGTGCCAGCAACTCCGAAGACTATGGGGGTAACGAGCAGTACTTC.

This rearrangement joins TRBV6-1 to TRBJ1-3, with unresolved D. Germline V lookup: CDR1 MNHNS, CDR2 SASEGT. V was shortened by 6 bases and J by 0 bases, with 9 bases between the two germline ends. CDR3 length equals 14 residues. The DNA of the CDR3 is TGTGCCAGCAGCGGACCGGGCTCTGGAAACACCATATATTTT. It is translated as CASSGPGSGNTIYF.

The chain carries TRBV5-1 and TRBJ1-1, with D possibly matching TRBD1 (6 bases). The V end lost 0 bases, the J end lost 6 bases, and 9 bases lay between the germline ends. This CDR3 is 13 amino acids long. The germline gives CDR1 SGHRS, CDR2 YFSETQ. CDR3 sequence: CASSLVGGPEAFF. In DNA, the CDR3 is TGCGCCAGCAGCTTGGTTGGGGGCCCTGAAGCTTTCTTT.